The source of this T cell receptor (beta chain) is a study of low-dose radiotherapy and immunotherapy resistance in tumors. At the level of the study: Treatment of Cohort 1 consisted of 0.5 Gy per fraction every 2 weeks, adding up to 6.5 Gy. Aspirin 300 mg was given orally each day for four cycles from cycle 1 day 1.

The time point: before trial treatment. The table lists this clonotype with many counts. First-strand cDNA relied on TRAV- and TRBV-specific primers spanning alpha and beta chains. Amplification, which lasted around 18 PCR cycles, used a constant-region primer and V-primer adapter to amplify TCRs. The isolated mRNA underwent amplification through in vitro transcription. TCRdb reanalysed the reads using MiXCR and keeps one entry per CDR3 protein. The sample lists tens of thousands of distinct CDR3 sequences; around 9.2% were seen once. Trimming removed 6 bases at V and 1 base at J, with 9 bases between. The CDR3 spans 13 residues. From germline, CDR1 is LGHDT and CDR2 YNNKEL (reference sequence).

This specimen was PBMCs, taken before treatment. The TCR sequence derives from a male donor with prostate cancer. This chain connects TRBV3-1 to TRBJ1-1, with D tentatively TRBD1 (6 bases). CDR3 sequence reads: CASSQTGNTEAFF. In DNA, the CDR3 is TGTGCCAGCAGTCAGACAGGGAACACTGAAGCTTTCTTT.